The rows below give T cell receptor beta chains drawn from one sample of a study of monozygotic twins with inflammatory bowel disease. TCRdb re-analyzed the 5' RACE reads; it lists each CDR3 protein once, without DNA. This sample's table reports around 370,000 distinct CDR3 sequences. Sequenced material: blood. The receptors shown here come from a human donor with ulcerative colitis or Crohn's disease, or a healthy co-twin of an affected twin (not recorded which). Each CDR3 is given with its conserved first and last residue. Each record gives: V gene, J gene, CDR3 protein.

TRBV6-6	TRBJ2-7	CASSYSSGTYEQYF
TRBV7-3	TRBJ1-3	CASSASNAGDTIYF
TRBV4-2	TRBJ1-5	CASSQEAIDYSNQPQHF
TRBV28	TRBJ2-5	CASSLVNSGGWQETQYF
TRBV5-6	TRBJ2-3	CASSRGQGPDTQYF
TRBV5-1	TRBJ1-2	CASSLTAGTGLDGYTF
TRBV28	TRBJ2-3	CASRQGHTTDTQYF
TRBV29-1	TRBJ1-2	CSPIWGYGYTF
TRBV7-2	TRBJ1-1	CASSQTWGNTEAFF
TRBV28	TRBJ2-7	CASSLLLSGGYQDLYEQYF
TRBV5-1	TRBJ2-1	CASSLEQSTDNEQFF
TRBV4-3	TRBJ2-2	CASSQEGRIPSNTGELFF
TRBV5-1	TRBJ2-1	CASRSLIGGLGGEQFF
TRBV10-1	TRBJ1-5	CASRGGLDQPQHF
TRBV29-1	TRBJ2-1	CSVEEFTGTGYNEQFF
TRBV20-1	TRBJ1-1	CSAPVGGNTEAFF
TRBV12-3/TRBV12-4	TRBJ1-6	CASSMGSPLHF
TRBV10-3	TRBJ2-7	CAISGGQEREQYF
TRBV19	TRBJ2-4	CASSREDRNRNIQYF
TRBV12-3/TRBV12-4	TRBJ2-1	CASSSRSSYNEQFF
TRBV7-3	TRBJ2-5	CASSLTIQETQYF
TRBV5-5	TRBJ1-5	CASSLTGWDKSNQPQHF
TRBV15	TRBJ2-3	CATSRDQGLLSNTQYF
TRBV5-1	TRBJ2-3	CASSRDSSSTDTQYF
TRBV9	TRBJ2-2	CASSVTGRRYTGELFF
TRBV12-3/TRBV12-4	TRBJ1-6	CASSYNDGPLHF
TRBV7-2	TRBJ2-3	CASSPIGTESTDTQYF
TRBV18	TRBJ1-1	CASSPPGQRNTEAFF
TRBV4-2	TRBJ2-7	CASSQDVAGSYEQYF
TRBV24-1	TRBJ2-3	CATSKGTGLSDTQYF
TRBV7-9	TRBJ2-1	CASSSIGTDYNEQFF
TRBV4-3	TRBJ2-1	CASSQDRGSGGYEQFF
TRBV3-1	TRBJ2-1	CASSQDRGASGGAGNEQFF
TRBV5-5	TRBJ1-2	CASSLTGVYGYTF
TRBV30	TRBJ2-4	CAWSVTLAKNIQYF
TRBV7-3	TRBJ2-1	CASSLSLAGAEQFF
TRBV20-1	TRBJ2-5	CSARKKTDRWSGETQYF
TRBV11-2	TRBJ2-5	CASSFTIETQYF
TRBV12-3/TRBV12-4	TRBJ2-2	CASSSRDRETGELFF
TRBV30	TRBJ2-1	CAWSGPVRDRQFF
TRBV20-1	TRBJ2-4	CSATPTSSGIKNIQYF
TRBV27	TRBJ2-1	CASSLPGTRIEQFF
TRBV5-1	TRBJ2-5	CASSLGIGGFRETQYF
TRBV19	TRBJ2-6	CASGDRGVSGANVLTF
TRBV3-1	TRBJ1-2	CASSLPGQGHYGYTF
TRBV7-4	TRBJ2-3	CASSYGGFRTDTQYF
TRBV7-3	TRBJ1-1	CASSFNSFSTEAFF
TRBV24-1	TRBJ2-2	CATSDLPTGELFF
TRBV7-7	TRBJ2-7	CASSLNVGNYEQYF
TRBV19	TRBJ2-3	CASSTGTDRWPDTQYF
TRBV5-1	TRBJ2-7	CASSWDPGSSYEQYF
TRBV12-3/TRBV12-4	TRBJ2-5	CASRWSQETQYF
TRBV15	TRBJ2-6	CATTDLTGLGSGANVLTF
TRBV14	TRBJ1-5	CASSQGLTPNQPQHF
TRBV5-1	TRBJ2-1	CASSLETFNEQFF